Below, one T cell receptor beta chain is given with its context. Original methodology: Amplification from reference gene primers served as the basis for estimated nucleated cell counts. Assay: immunoSEQ multiplex PCR; the TCRdb copy retains only in-frame clones and omits some. V, J and clone size derive from that table, while D and trimming were established from the DNA sequence. The sample yields 130,000 or so clones, more than 75% seen once. This CDR3 spans 15 amino acids. Germline assignment: CDR1 SGHNT and CDR2 YENEEA. The V gene lost 4 bases and the J gene lost 2 bases, with 11 bases spanning the gap. This entry is derived from a study of blood T cell repertoires in COVID-19. Looking at the study overall: COVID-19 samples, acute and convalescent, were from the United States, Italy and Spain.

Sample: peripheral blood. The V gene is TRBV11-3, the J gene TRBJ2-2; possibly TRBD1 for D (5 bases). The sequence derives from a woman in her forties or fifties who had recovered from COVID-19. CDR3 nucleotide sequence: TGTGCCAGCAGCTCCAGGGTTCCAAACACCGGGGAGCTGTTTTTT. Protein sequence: CASSSRVPNTGELFF.